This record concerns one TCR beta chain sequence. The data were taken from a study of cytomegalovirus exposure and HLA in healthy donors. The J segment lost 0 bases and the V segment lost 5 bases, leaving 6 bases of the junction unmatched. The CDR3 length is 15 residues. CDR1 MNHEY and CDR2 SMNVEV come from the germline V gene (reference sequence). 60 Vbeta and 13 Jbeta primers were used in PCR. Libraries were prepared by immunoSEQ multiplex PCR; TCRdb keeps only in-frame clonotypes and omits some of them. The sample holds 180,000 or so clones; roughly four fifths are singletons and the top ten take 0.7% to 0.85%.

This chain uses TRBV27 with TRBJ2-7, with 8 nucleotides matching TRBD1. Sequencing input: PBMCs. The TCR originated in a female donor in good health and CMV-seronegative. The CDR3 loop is CASSARTGISYEQYF. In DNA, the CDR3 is TGTGCCAGCAGTGCTCGGACAGGGATCTCCTACGAGCAGTACTTC.